One and the same sample provided the 24 T cell receptor beta chains below, sequenced in a study of T cell repertoires in cytomegalovirus infection. TCRdb re-called the reads with MiXCR, one entry per CDR3 protein. This repertoire shows tens of thousands of distinct CDR3 sequences, around 3.5% found once; its top ten account for around 4.9%. The specimen sequenced was PBMCs. These receptors all come from a human donor in good health (CMV status not recorded). Some clones in this sample may be carry-over from other donors' samples.

This clonotype was picked up many times. The chain links TRBV7-2 to TRBJ1-4; D uncertain. The V end lost 5 bases, the J end lost 4 bases, and 14 bases lay between the germline ends. Germline-derived CDR1 and CDR2 are SGHTA and FQGNSA. This CDR3 spans 15 amino acids. The DNA of the CDR3 is TGTGCCAGCAGCCCGTCCGGATCTCGTAATGAAAAACTGTTTTTT. It encodes CASSPSGSRNEKLFF.

This clonotype was seen ten or more times. The chain recombines TRBV11-2 with TRBJ1-5; D gene unclear. The V end lost 5 bases, the J end lost 7 bases, and 12 bases lay between the germline ends. The CDR3 contains 13 residues. Germline V gives CDR1 SGHAT, CDR2 FQNNGV. Here the CDR3 reads CASSPEILQPQHF. In DNA form, the CDR3 reads TGTGCCAGCAGCCCGGAGATCCTACAGCCCCAGCATTTT.

In its sample, this clonotype was seen many times. The chain links TRBV28 to TRBJ1-4; possible D gene TRBD1, 5 bases. This CDR3 region has 13 residues. Germline assignment: CDR1 MDHEN and CDR2 SYDVKM. V gave up 4 bases and J gave up 8 bases, with 11 bases separating them. The CDR3 is CASSSGWEEKLFF. As DNA, the CDR3 is TGTGCCAGCAGTTCAGGGTGGGAAGAAAAACTGTTTTTT. The full variable domain, in which reference TRBV28 and TRBJ1-4 provide the parts outside the CDR3, is DVKVTQSSRYLVKRTGEKVFLECVQDMDHENMFWYRQDPGLGLRLIYFSYDVKMKEKGDIPEGYSVSREKKERFSLILESASTNQTSMYLCASSSGWEEKLFFGSGTQLSVL.

This clonotype appeared many times. This chain connects TRBV20-1 to TRBJ1-1; D uncertain. The CDR3 has 12 residues. CDR1 and CDR2 (germline): DFQATT, SNEGSKA (reference sequence). V dropped 3 bases and J dropped 4 bases, with 9 bases sitting between them. In nucleotides, the CDR3 is TGCAGTGCTAGTGTCGGGAGCACTGAAGCTTTCTTT. Protein sequence: CSASVGSTEAFF.

This clonotype was detected ten times or more. The junction and the germline gene differ at one end; a read error may be behind it. V gene TRBV5-3 combines with J gene TRBJ1-2, with 7 bases aligning to TRBD1. TRBV5-3 belongs to the ORF category, with a function that is uncertain. This CDR3 is built from 15 residues. DNA of the CDR3: TGTGCCAGCAGCTCTCGGACAGGAGGCGCCTCCGGCTACACCTTC. Translating gives CASSSRTGGASGYTF.

In this sample, this clonotype turned up many times. This chain links TRBV30 with TRBJ1-4, with 7 nucleotides matching TRBD1. V was clipped by 2 bases and J by 5 bases; unmatched bases: 2. The germline CDR1 and CDR2 sequences are GTSNPN and SVGIG (reference sequence). The CDR3 runs to 13 residues. This CDR3 reads CAWSPTGNEKLFF. CDR3 DNA: TGTGCCTGGAGTCCGACAGGGAATGAAAAACTGTTTTTT.

This clonotype was observed many times. CDR3 nucleotide sequence: TGTGCCAGCAGCTTAGGGATCCCCAATCAGCCCCAGCATTTT. This encodes CASSLGIPNQPQHF. The V and J genes are TRBV7-2 and TRBJ1-5, with no clear D. Germline V CDR1 and CDR2: SGHTA, FQGNSA. The CDR3 covers 14 residues. V was cut by 1 base and J by 3 bases, with 7 bases left in between.

Worth noting for this clonotype: One base away lies a much larger clone, so this may be a sequencing read error. J is TRBJ1-2 and V is TRBV5-6; 7 bases agree with TRBD1. The length of the CDR3 is 12 residues. Looked up from germline, CDR1 is SGHDT and CDR2 is YYEEEE. The CDR3 nucleotides are TGTGCCAGCAGCTTGGCCCAGGGGGGCTACAGCTTC. Its protein is CASSLAQGGYSF.

In this sample, this clonotype turned up many times. This rearrangement joins TRBV5-1 to TRBJ2-3, with D tentatively TRBD1 (5 bases). Trimming removed 3 bases from V and 6 bases from J, with 29 bases in between. The CDR3 length is 19 residues. CDR1 and CDR2 from the germline V gene are SGHRS and YFSETQ. This CDR3 is CASSYNTIQGVRHTDTQYF. CDR3 sequence (DNA): TGCGCCAGCAGCTACAACACGATACAAGGGGTACGACACACGGATACGCAGTATTTT.

This clonotype came up many times. The chain has TRBV23-1 and TRBJ2-3, with D possibly TRBD2 on 6 matching bases. Being an ORF, TRBV23-1 has a function that is uncertain. This CDR3 region has 14 residues. Trimming shortened V by 6 bases and J by 0 bases, and 10 bases separated the two germline ends. The CDR3 loop reads CASSGTFSTDTQYF. CDR3 nucleotides: TGCGCCAGCAGCGGGACTTTTAGCACAGATACGCAGTATTTT.

This clonotype has ten or more counts. The chain carries TRBV20-1 and TRBJ2-3, with D tentatively TRBD1 (5 bases). CDR3 length equals 15 residues. The germline V gene encodes CDR1 DFQATT and CDR2 SNEGSKA (reference sequence). V was clipped by 5 bases and J by 1 base, with 16 bases between them. The CDR3 DNA reads TGCAGTGCTGTCAACACTGGACACGGCACAGATACGCAGTATTTT. Protein sequence: CSAVNTGHGTDTQYF.

This clonotype was counted only a few times. V gene TRBV5-1 combines with J gene TRBJ2-7; 8 positions agree with TRBD1. V trimming: 0 bases; J trimming: 5 bases; junction bases outside the gene matches: 4. CDR3 length: 14 residues. Germline V gene data show CDR1 as SGHRS and CDR2 as YFSETQ. The CDR3 nucleotides are TGCGCCAGCAGCTTGGATGGACAGGGTGACGAGCAGTACTTC. Translated, it gives CASSLDGQGDEQYF.

This clonotype was detected ten times or more. This chain connects TRBV28 to TRBJ2-6; D unclear. The V and J ends lost 2 bases and 0 bases respectively, with 11 bases between them. Looked up from germline, CDR1 is MDHEN and CDR2 is SYDVKM. This CDR3 contains 17 residues. CDR3 sequence (DNA): TGTGCCAGCAGTTTAATTGGCAGGAGCTCTGGGGCCAACGTCCTGACTTTC. It encodes CASSLIGRSSGANVLTF.

In this sample, this clonotype turned up many times. This chain links TRBV27 with TRBJ1-5; no clear D. The CDR3 has 14 residues. V lost 5 bases to trimming and J lost 2 bases, with 10 bases between them. Germline lookup yields CDR1 MNHEY and CDR2 SMNVEV (reference sequence). For the CDR3, the DNA is TGTGCCAGCAGTCCCCTTGAGCGCAATCAGCCCCAGCATTTT. This translates into CASSPLERNQPQHF.

This clonotype was detected many times. This chain joins TRBV6-4 and TRBJ2-1, with 7 bases identical to TRBD1. This CDR3 is 14 amino acids long. Germline V gene lookup returns CDR1 MRHNA and CDR2 SNTAGT. V gave up 6 bases and J gave up 6 bases; unmatched junction bases: 8. CDR3: CASSPGTDSNEQFF. The CDR3, as DNA: TGTGCCAGCAGCCCCGGGACAGACTCCAATGAGCAGTTCTTC.

This clonotype was counted many times. The J gene is TRBJ1-2, the V gene TRBV15; TRBD1 is a possible D gene (5 bases). The CDR3 totals 13 residues. The germline V gene encodes CDR1 LNHNV and CDR2 YYDKDF (reference sequence). Trimming removed 0 bases from V and 8 bases from J, with 10 bases in between. CDR3 nucleotides: TGTGCCACCAGCAGAGATCGGAAGGGGGGCTACACCTTC. This gives the protein CATSRDRKGGYTF.

This clonotype turned up a few times. The chain joins TRBV7-2 to TRBJ1-1; D is perhaps TRBD1 (6 bases). The CDR3 sequence is 14 residues long. Germline V gives CDR1 SGHTA, CDR2 FQGNSA. Between the trimmed V and J ends, which lost 5 bases and 4 bases, there was a span of 14 bases. CDR3: CASSPSPGATEAFF. The CDR3 nucleotides are TGTGCCAGCAGCCCCTCCCCAGGGGCCACTGAAGCTTTCTTT.

This clonotype appeared many times. The chain couples TRBV12-3 or TRBV12-4 to TRBJ1-4; the D gene is possibly TRBD1 (6 bases). V was pared by 6 bases and J by 8 bases, with 16 bases between. This CDR3 spans 14 amino acids. DNA of the CDR3: TGTGCCAGCAGAACAGGGATTTTCCGGGAAAAACTGTTTTTT. It is translated as CASRTGIFREKLFF.

In its sample, this clonotype was seen many times. The rearrangement links TRBV7-2 to TRBJ2-1; D might be TRBD1 (5 bases). V was shortened by 6 bases and J by 7 bases, with 22 bases between the two germline ends. The CDR3 consists of 16 residues. CDR1 SGHTA and CDR2 FQGNSA come from the germline V gene. The CDR3 DNA sequence: TGTGCCAGCAGACCCTTCGGCCGTGGGGCCTTGAATGAGCAGTTCTTC. Protein product: CASRPFGRGALNEQFF.

This clonotype was observed at least ten times. V gene TRBV7-2 combines with J gene TRBJ1-6; 10 bases fit TRBD1. Germline V gene lookup returns CDR1 SGHTA and CDR2 FQGNSA. Germline trimming cut 5 bases from V and 10 bases from J; bases unmatched to any gene: 8. The CDR3 has 15 amino acids. In DNA form, the CDR3 reads TGTGCCAGCAGCACCGGACAGGGGGTAGTATCACCCCTCCACTTT. Protein product: CASSTGQGVVSPLHF.

This clonotype has ten or more counts. The V gene is TRBV5-1, the J gene TRBJ1-2, with D tentatively TRBD1 (6 bases). The CDR3 length is 14 residues. Germline lookup yields CDR1 SGHRS and CDR2 YFSETQ. V lost 4 bases and J 0 bases, leaving 10 bases between the germline ends. In DNA form, the CDR3 reads TGCGCCAGCAGCCCGACAGGAACTAACTATGGCTACACCTTC. Protein product: CASSPTGTNYGYTF. Combining the CDR3 with reference TRBV5-1 and TRBJ1-2 gives the whole variable domain KAGVTQTPRYLIKTRGQQVTLSCSPISGHRSVSWYQQTPGQGLQFLFEYFSETQRNKGNFPGRFSGRQFSNSRSEMNVSTLELGDSALYLCASSPTGTNYGYTFGSGTRLTVV.

This clonotype was counted ten times or more. The chain uses TRBV11-2 and TRBJ1-4, with D uncertain. The CDR3 runs 14 residues. The V end lost 5 bases, the J end lost 8 bases, and 15 bases lay between the germline ends. Germline CDR1 is SGHAT and CDR2 is FQNNGV. Here the CDR3 reads CASSRVRNGEKLFF. The CDR3, as DNA: TGTGCCAGCAGCCGGGTCCGGAACGGCGAAAAACTGTTTTTT.

Ten or more counts support this clonotype. This chain joins TRBV28 and TRBJ1-1; maybe TRBD1 (5 bases). The CDR3 length is 10 residues. Germline V gives CDR1 MDHEN, CDR2 SYDVKM. Trimming took off 8 bases at V and 7 bases at J, with 8 bases between the two ends. CDR3 sequence reads: CASRGVEAFF. CDR3 in DNA: TGTGCCAGCCGAGGGGTTGAAGCTTTCTTT.

This clonotype was observed many times. This chain joins TRBV7-2 and TRBJ2-1, with TRBD2 matching over 12 bases. This CDR3 region has 15 residues. Germline loops: CDR1 SGHTA, CDR2 FQGNSA. The V gene end was trimmed by 3 bases and the J gene end by 8 bases; junction bases not matched to a gene: 5. The CDR3 DNA is TGTGCCAGCAGCTTCCTAGCGGGGGGGCATTATGAGCAGTTCTTC. Translated: CASSFLAGGHYEQFF.